This T cell receptor (beta chain) derives from a study of identical twins. The V gene lost 5 bases and the J gene lost 4 bases, with 17 bases spanning the gap. The CDR3 has 15 residues. Germline-derived CDR1 and CDR2 are WSHSY and SAAADI. TCRdb analysed the 5' RACE reads with MiXCR anew, one entry per CDR3 protein. Among hundreds of thousands of distinct CDR3 sequences listed, about 20% were seen once. Separately, the same data were catalogued under a study of T cells expressing NK-cell markers. From that second work: CD3+CD56+NKG2C+, CD3+CD56+NKG2C- and CD3+CD56-NKG2C+ T cells, once sorted, supplied the TCR beta repertoires.

This receptor was taken from a woman younger than 35 in good health. The V gene is TRBV10-2, the J gene TRBJ2-5; D is possibly TRBD1 or TRBD2 (5 bases each). Sequences were obtained from PBMCs. DNA for the CDR3: TGCGCCAGCAGTTTGAGGGGCCGGGGAGTAGAGACCCAGTACTTC. Protein sequence: CASSLRGRGVETQYF.